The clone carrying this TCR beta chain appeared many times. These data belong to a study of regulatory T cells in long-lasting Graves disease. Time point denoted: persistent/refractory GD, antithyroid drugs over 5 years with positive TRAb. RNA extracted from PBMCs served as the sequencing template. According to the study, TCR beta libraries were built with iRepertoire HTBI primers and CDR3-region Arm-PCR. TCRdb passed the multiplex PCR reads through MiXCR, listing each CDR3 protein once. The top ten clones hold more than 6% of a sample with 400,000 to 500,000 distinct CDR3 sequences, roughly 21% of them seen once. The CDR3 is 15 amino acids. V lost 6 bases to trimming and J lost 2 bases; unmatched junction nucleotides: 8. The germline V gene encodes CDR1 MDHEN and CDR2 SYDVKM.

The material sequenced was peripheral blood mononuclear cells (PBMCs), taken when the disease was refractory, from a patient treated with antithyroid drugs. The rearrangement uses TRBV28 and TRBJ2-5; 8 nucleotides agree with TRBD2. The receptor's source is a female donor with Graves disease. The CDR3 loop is CASSPVSGSQETQYF. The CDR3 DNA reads TGTGCCAGCAGCCCCGTAAGCGGGAGTCAAGAGACCCAGTACTTC. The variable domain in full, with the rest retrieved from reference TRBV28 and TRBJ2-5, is DVKVTQSSRYLVKRTGEKVFLECVQDMDHENMFWYRQDPGLGLRLIYFSYDVKMKEKGDIPEGYSVSREKKERFSLILESASTNQTSMYLCASSPVSGSQETQYFGPGTRLLVL.